The 5 T cell receptor beta chains in this list originate from one sample, sequenced in a study of shared clonotypes between healthy human individuals. Libraries were prepared by immunoSEQ multiplex PCR; TCRdb keeps only in-frame clonotypes and omits some of them. The sample consists of a few million clones, roughly 92% of them appearing once. The specimen sequenced was naive CD4+ T cells from PBMCs. Regarding subset: CD45RA+ positively selected. The receptors come from a man younger than 30 in good health. Some clones in this sample may be carry-over from other donors' samples.

The chain employs TRBV5-1 and TRBJ2-7; D remains ambiguous. The CDR3 runs 15 residues. Trimming took 2 bases from V and 2 from J, leaving 14 bases between them. In germline, CDR1 is SGHRS, CDR2 YFSETQ. The CDR3 DNA reads TGCGCCAGCAGCTTTGGCTCAGGCTGGACCTACGAGCAGTACTTC. Its protein is CASSFGSGWTYEQYF.

This chain's CDR3 is CASSFTGGTSDTQYF. In DNA, the CDR3 is TGCGCCAGCAGCTTTACGGGAGGGACCTCGGATACGCAGTATTTT. The rearrangement joins TRBV5-1 to TRBJ2-3; TRBD2 aligns across 8 bases. Germline V CDR1 and CDR2: SGHRS, YFSETQ. The CDR3 extends over 15 amino acids. V dropped 2 bases and J dropped 6; count of bases not matched to a gene: 8.

The chain has TRBV6-5 and TRBJ2-7; 7 nucleotides match TRBD1. The CDR3 consists of 15 residues. Trimming took 5 bases from V and 6 from J; bases not matched to a gene: 13. CDR1 is MNHEY and CDR2 is SVGAGI in the germline V gene. The CDR3 region is CASSNSGTVRSEQYF. The CDR3 DNA is TGTGCCAGCAGTAATTCCGGGACAGTGCGATCCGAGCAGTACTTC.

The CDR3 loop is CASSLEGPGFVAQYF. The CDR3 DNA is TGCGCCAGCAGCTTGGAAGGGCCGGGGTTTGTGGCCCAGTACTTC. The chain combines TRBV5-1 with TRBJ2-5; D perhaps matches TRBD2 (5 bases). The V end lost 0 bases, the J end lost 9 bases, and 18 bases lay between the germline ends. This CDR3 is built from 15 residues. Per germline, CDR1 SGHRS and CDR2 YFSETQ.

V and J are TRBV10-3 and TRBJ1-1; possibly TRBD1 for D (6 bases). V was clipped by 7 bases and J by 0 bases, with 12 bases between them. The CDR3 runs 14 residues. CDR1 ENHRY and CDR2 SYGVKD come from the germline V gene. CDR3 DNA: TGTGCCATCAAAGGGGGTCCTATGAACACTGAAGCTTTCTTT. Protein: CAIKGGPMNTEAFF.